Each of the 21 T cell receptor beta chains below was sequenced from the same sample in a study of shared clonotypes between healthy human individuals (TCRdb year 2020). The library was built by means of the immunoSEQ multiplex PCR assay. TCRdb took over this immuneACCESS table, retaining in-frame rearrangements with V and J assigned. Such tables are incomplete; in checked studies, under half of the missing clones stem from an unresolved V gene, and the remainder is unexplained. Within this sample are some 2,000,000 clones, with about 94% of them counted one time only. Jointly, the top ten make up roughly 0.13% of the sample. Source material: naive CD4+ T cells sorted from blood. The cell subset or site label on this specimen signifies: CD45RA+ positively selected. These receptors were taken from a young man in good health.

The chain employs TRBV7-2 and TRBJ1-1; 9 nucleotides match TRBD1. J was trimmed by 9 bases and V by 0 bases; bases with no gene match: 8. Germline lookup yields CDR1 SGHTA and CDR2 FQGNSA. This CDR3 is 15 amino acids long. The CDR3 region is CASSLAPGQGSKAFF. Written as DNA, the CDR3 is TGTGCCAGCAGCTTAGCCCCGGGACAGGGATCAAAAGCTTTCTTT. The full variable domain, rest sourced from reference TRBV7-2 and TRBJ1-1, is GAGVSQSPSNKVTEKGKDVELRCDPISGHTALYWYRQSLGQGLEFLIYFQGNSAPDKSGLPSDRFSAERTGGSVSTLTIQRTQQEDSAVYLCASSLAPGQGSKAFFGQGTRLTVV.

The rearrangement links TRBV21-1 to TRBJ2-7; the listed D gene, TRBD1, was not tested against the DNA. TRBV21-1 counts as a pseudogene. The length of the CDR3 is 15 residues. The CDR3 sequence: CASSKAEGVSYEQYF. The CDR3 bases are TGTGCCAGCAGCAAAGCGGAAGGGGTCTCTTACGAGCAGTACTTC.

V usage is TRBV10-1 and J usage is TRBJ2-2; D may correspond to TRBD1 or TRBD2 (5 bases each). The CDR3 is 16 residues long. Germline V gene data show CDR1 as WNHNN and CDR2 as SYGVQD (reference sequence). V shed 6 bases and J shed 1 base, with 15 bases lying between them. CDR3 sequence: CASSAGDRKNTGELFF. CDR3 bases: TGCGCCAGCAGCGCTGGGGACCGGAAGAACACCGGGGAGCTGTTTTTT.

The genes are TRBV11-1 and TRBJ1-3; D is unclear. There are 15 residues in the CDR3. CDR1 is SGHAT and CDR2 is FQDESV in the germline V gene (reference sequence). V was trimmed by 1 base and J by 1 base, leaving 8 bases between them. CDR3 loop: CASSLDRRSGNTIYF. The CDR3 DNA is TGTGCCAGCAGCTTAGACAGAAGATCTGGAAACACCATATATTTT.

The rearrangement uses TRBV12-5 and TRBJ2-7, with 10 bases lining up with TRBD1. CDR1 is LGHNT and CDR2 is FRNRAP in the germline V gene. The CDR3 covers 16 residues. The V gene end was trimmed by 1 base and the J gene end by 3 bases; junction bases not matched to a gene: 6. For the CDR3, the DNA is TGTGCTAGTGGTTTGGGACCGGGACAGGGGAGCTACGAGCAGTACTTC. Its protein is CASGLGPGQGSYEQYF.

The J gene is TRBJ2-1, the V gene TRBV10-3; perhaps TRBD1 as D (6 bases). This CDR3 comprises 14 residues. Trimming took 2 bases from V and 5 from J, leaving 10 bases between them. Germline CDR1 and CDR2: ENHRY and SYGVKD. CDR3 protein: CAISEGRGNNEQFF. CDR3 coding DNA: TGTGCCATCAGTGAGGGCAGGGGAAACAATGAGCAGTTCTTC.

The chain couples TRBV7-9 to TRBJ2-6, with 8 bases identical to TRBD1. V lost 5 bases and J lost 3; bases outside the gene matches: 6. CDR3 length equals 16 residues. Germline assignment: CDR1 SEHNR and CDR2 FQNEAQ (reference sequence). The CDR3 DNA reads as TGTGCCAGCAGCCCCCGACAGGGGAATGGGGCCAACGTCCTGACTTTC. Its protein product is CASSPRQGNGANVLTF.

The V gene is TRBV10-3, the J gene TRBJ2-1; 7 positions agree with TRBD2. The J segment lost 1 base and the V segment lost 7 bases, leaving 16 bases of the junction unmatched. The CDR3 length is 18 residues. Germline values: CDR1 ENHRY, CDR2 SYGVKD. The CDR3 loop reads CAIKGSTVSGSSYNEQFF. The CDR3 DNA reads as TGTGCCATCAAAGGATCGACCGTTAGCGGGTCATCCTACAATGAGCAGTTCTTC.

The rearrangement links TRBV10-3 to TRBJ2-7; D is unclear. Per germline, CDR1 ENHRY and CDR2 SYGVKD. The length of the CDR3 is 13 residues. V was shortened by 2 bases and J by 1 base, with 6 bases between the two germline ends. CDR3 DNA: TGTGCCATCAGTGAGGGGTTTTCCTACGAGCAGTACTTC. It yields the protein CAISEGFSYEQYF.

The CDR3 sequence: CASSLDFSSVSYEQYF. DNA of the CDR3: TGTGCCAGCAGCTTAGATTTTTCTTCTGTCAGCTACGAGCAGTACTTC. V gene TRBV7-9 combines with J gene TRBJ2-7; D uncertain. V was trimmed by 1 base and J by 3 bases, leaving 16 bases between them. This CDR3 is 16 amino acids long. The V gene's germline CDR1 is SEHNR and CDR2 FQNEAQ (reference sequence).

The chain has TRBV30 and TRBJ2-4; D possibly corresponds to TRBD2 (5 bases). V lost 3 bases and J lost 0, with 12 bases in between. Germline lookup yields CDR1 GTSNPN and CDR2 SVGIG (reference sequence). CDR3 length: 15 amino acids. The CDR3 region is CAWRGAGVAKNIQYF. The CDR3 DNA follows: TGTGCCTGGAGGGGAGCCGGGGTAGCCAAAAACATTCAGTACTTC. The whole variable domain, filled in from reference TRBV30 and TRBJ2-4, reads SQTIHQWPATLVQPVGSPLSLECTVEGTSNPNLYWYRQAAGRGLQLLFYSVGIGQISSEVPQNLSASRPQDRQFILSSKKLLLSDSGFYLCAWRGAGVAKNIQYFGAGTRLSVL.

This chain links TRBV4-3 with TRBJ2-2; perhaps TRBD1 as D (6 bases). Germline loops: CDR1 LGHNA, CDR2 YSLEER. There are 14 residues in the CDR3. The V gene lost 5 bases and the J gene lost 7 bases, with 14 bases spanning the gap. CDR3 DNA sequence: TGCGCCAGCAGCGACTGGGGGCGCCACGGGGAGCTGTTTTTT. This encodes CASSDWGRHGELFF.

The chain is built from TRBV30 and TRBJ2-3; perhaps TRBD1 as D (5 bases). This CDR3 contains 15 residues. Trimming left V 4 bases short and J 3 bases short, with 17 bases between. Germline loops: CDR1 GTSNPN, CDR2 SVGIG (reference sequence). CDR3 residues: CAWIVAGWYTDTQYF. Here the CDR3 DNA reads TGTGCCTGGATCGTGGCAGGGTGGTATACAGATACGCAGTATTTT.

This clone was counted a single time. J is TRBJ1-2 and V is TRBV5-1, with TRBD1 identical over 8 bases. The CDR3 runs to 14 residues. V gave up 1 base and J gave up 3 bases; unmatched junction bases: 2. Germline V gene sequence: CDR1 SGHRS, CDR2 YFSETQ. The CDR3 sequence: CASSLSGQDYGYTF. Here the CDR3 DNA reads TGCGCCAGCAGCTTGTCGGGACAGGACTATGGCTACACCTTC.

The chain carries TRBV7-2 and TRBJ2-7; 11 nucleotides line up with TRBD2. Losses at the gene ends were 1 base for V and 7 bases for J; bases not matched to a gene: 12. The CDR3 is 17 residues long. CDR1 is SGHTA and CDR2 is FQGNSA in the germline V gene. CDR3 sequence (DNA): TGTGCCAGCAGCTTAGTGCGTCTAGCGGGAGGTTTTCGGGAGCAGTACTTC. Protein: CASSLVRLAGGFREQYF.

The chain carries TRBV5-1 and TRBJ1-2, with D possibly being TRBD1 (5 bases). This CDR3 has 15 residues. V lost 0 bases and J 0 bases, leaving 9 bases between the germline ends. Germline assignment: CDR1 SGHRS and CDR2 YFSETQ. CDR3 nucleotide sequence: TGCGCCAGCAGCTTGGTAACAGGTTCTAACTATGGCTACACCTTC. Translated: CASSLVTGSNYGYTF.

The chain carries TRBV18 and TRBJ2-7; D could derive from TRBD1 or TRBD2 (6 bases each). In germline, CDR1 is KGHSH, CDR2 LQKENI. Trimming took 4 bases from V and 2 from J, leaving 24 bases between them. The CDR3 covers 18 residues. The CDR3 coding sequence is TGTGCCAGCTCACTAGGAGAGGGGGGCCAGACCTACACCTACGAGCAGTACTTC. Amino acid sequence: CASSLGEGGQTYTYEQYF.

The chain joins TRBV5-4 to TRBJ2-5, with D possibly being TRBD1 (7 bases). The V end was cut by 6 bases, the J end by 1 base, with 10 bases between. This CDR3 is 13 amino acids long. Looked up from germline, CDR1 is SGHNT and CDR2 is YYREEE (reference sequence). CDR3 protein: CASTGGFQETQYF. The CDR3 DNA is TGTGCCAGCACAGGGGGGTTCCAAGAGACCCAGTACTTC.

The sample holds one count of this clone. The chain employs TRBV10-1 and TRBJ2-5; possibly TRBD1 for D (6 bases). The CDR3 covers 14 residues. Trimming took off 3 bases at V and 5 bases at J, with 13 bases between the two ends. Germline V lookup: CDR1 WNHNN, CDR2 SYGVQD (reference sequence). The CDR3 coding sequence is TGCGCCAGCAGTGACGGACAGCTGGGGGAGACCCAGTACTTC. This codes for CASSDGQLGETQYF.

This sequence joins TRBV6-5 and TRBJ2-7; 9 nucleotides line up with TRBD1. The CDR3 consists of 16 residues. The V segment lost 0 bases and the J segment 4 bases; nucleotides outside the gene matches: 7. Germline V lookup: CDR1 MNHEY, CDR2 SVGAGI. CDR3 residues: CASSYSTLDRGYEQYF. CDR3 coding DNA: TGTGCCAGCAGTTACTCGACGCTTGACAGGGGGTACGAGCAGTACTTC.

The chain recombines TRBV27 with TRBJ2-6, with D possibly being TRBD2 (5 bases). Germline-derived CDR1 and CDR2 are MNHEY and SMNVEV (reference sequence). The CDR3 is 15 amino acids. The V and J ends lost 4 bases and 3 bases respectively, with 10 bases between them. In nucleotides, the CDR3 is TGTGCCAGCAGTTCCGGGGTGGATGGGGCCAACGTCCTGACTTTC. Translation gives CASSSGVDGANVLTF.